These 13 T cell receptor beta chains share one sample of origin, sequenced in a study of CD8+ T cells in alopecia areata. Sample treatment: oral pan-JAK inhibitor, 5-10 mg twice daily. In each case, RNA was isolated and then reverse transcribed into cDNA as the sequencing template. Assay used: immunoSEQ multiplex PCR; TCRdb lists only in-frame clones, some missing. Of some 150,000 clones listed, approximately 52% are singletons. The sequencing used CD4+ T cells sorted from blood, collected at approximately week 60, from a patient treated with tofacitinib. Every receptor here comes from a human donor with alopecia areata.

The gene calls are TRBV7-2 and TRBJ1-1; 7 bases agree with TRBD1. After removal of 5 bases from V and 4 bases from J, the junction contained 4 bases not matched to a gene. The CDR3 consists of 13 residues. Germline values: CDR1 SGHTA, CDR2 FQGNSA. The CDR3 coding sequence is TGTGCCAGCAGCCCCCGGGACAGCACTGAAGCTTTCTTT. Translating it yields CASSPRDSTEAFF.

The genes are TRBV5-1 and TRBJ1-6; D unclear. CDR3 length equals 16 residues. CDR1 is SGHRS and CDR2 is YFSETQ in the germline V gene. V lost 4 bases and J 9 bases, leaving 20 bases between the germline ends. The CDR3 nucleotides are TGCGCCAGCAGCCGTCGATTACAAGGCCCCGGTTCACCCCTCCACTTT. It specifies CASSRRLQGPGSPLHF.

This clone was counted between two and nine times. V usage is TRBV7-9 and J usage is TRBJ2-7; D is possibly TRBD1 or TRBD2 (5 bases each). Trimming took 5 bases from V and 2 from J, leaving 13 bases between them. CDR1 is SEHNR, CDR2 FQNEAQ, per germline (reference sequence). This CDR3 region has 14 residues. The CDR3 DNA reads TGTGCCAGCAGCCACGGGACCGTCACCTACGAGCAGTACTTC. Residues: CASSHGTVTYEQYF.

As regards this clone: A far bigger clonotype differs at one base, so this is likely a read error. The same CDR3 can be traced to other DNA sequences in this sample. This chain joins TRBV7-3 and TRBJ1-1, with D perhaps TRBD1 (6 bases). CDR1 is SGHTA and CDR2 is FQGTGA in the germline V gene. This CDR3 comprises 13 residues. The V gene lost 0 bases and the J gene lost 4 bases, with 6 bases spanning the gap. CDR3: CASSLTGGTEAFF. CDR3 DNA: TGTGCCAGCAGCTTAACAGGGGGCACTGAAGCTTTCTTT. The entire variable domain, with the rest obtained from reference TRBV7-3 and TRBJ1-1, is as follows: GAGVSQTPSNKVTEKGKYVELRCDPISGHTALYWYRQSLGQGPEFLIYFQGTGAADDSGLPNDRFFAVRPEGSVSTLKIQRTERGDSAVYLCASSLTGGTEAFFGQGTRLTVV.

This chain uses TRBV29-1 with TRBJ1-2, with D tentatively TRBD1 (6 bases). The CDR3 has 15 amino acids. V was shortened by 4 bases and J by 5 bases, with 20 bases between the two germline ends. The germline CDR1 and CDR2 sequences are SQVTM and ANQGSEA. The CDR3, as DNA: TGCAGCGTTGCGGGCAGACAGGTTTTGGGGTATGGCTACACCTTC. It specifies CSVAGRQVLGYGYTF. Filled out from reference TRBV29-1 and TRBJ1-2, the complete variable domain reads SAVISQKPSRDICQRGTSLTIQCQVDSQVTMMFWYRQQPGQSLTLIATANQGSEATYESGFVIDKFPISRPNLTFSTLTVSNMSPEDSSIYLCSVAGRQVLGYGYTFGSGTRLTVV.

The chain combines TRBV29-1 with TRBJ1-4, with D maybe TRBD1 (5 bases). The germline V gene has CDR1 SQVTM and CDR2 ANQGSEA. The ends were cut back, 4 bases at V and 5 bases at J, with 14 bases in the middle. The CDR3 covers 14 residues. DNA for the CDR3: TGCAGCGTTGGAACCGGGACGGGGAATGAAAAACTGTTTTTT. As protein: CSVGTGTGNEKLFF. The whole variable domain, filled in from reference TRBV29-1 and TRBJ1-4, reads SAVISQKPSRDICQRGTSLTIQCQVDSQVTMMFWYRQQPGQSLTLIATANQGSEATYESGFVIDKFPISRPNLTFSTLTVSNMSPEDSSIYLCSVGTGTGNEKLFFGSGTQLSVL.

This clone was detected only once. This chain connects TRBV6-5 to TRBJ1-2, with 8 positions matching TRBD1. The CDR3 spans 15 residues. Unmatched junction bases numbered 8, after V lost 4 bases and J lost 4 bases. Per the germline V gene, CDR1 is MNHEY and CDR2 is SVGAGI. CDR3 sequence (DNA): TGTGCCAGCAGTTCCCCTCTACAGGGGGTCTATGGCTACACCTTC. This sequence encodes CASSSPLQGVYGYTF.

The rearrangement links TRBV28 to TRBJ2-7; 11 bases agree with TRBD2. This CDR3 contains 15 residues. Trimming cost V 4 bases and J 4 bases; bases outside gene matches: 6. Germline-derived CDR1 and CDR2 are MDHEN and SYDVKM. The CDR3 protein is CASSSRLAGFYEQYF. The CDR3, as DNA: TGTGCCAGCAGTTCTAGACTAGCGGGGTTTTACGAGCAGTACTTC.

A remark on this clone: Additional DNA sequences in this sample encode the identical CDR3. CDR3 amino acids: CASSSRGDTQYF. CDR3 nucleotides: TGTGCCAGCAGCTCCAGGGGCGATACGCAGTATTTT. The chain recombines TRBV7-8 with TRBJ2-3; TRBD1 is a possible D gene (6 bases). This CDR3 spans 12 amino acids. The germline CDR1 and CDR2 sequences are SGHVS and FQNEAQ. With 4 bases removed from V and 6 bases from J, the gap between germline ends came to 8 bases. Looking up the rest from reference TRBV7-8 and TRBJ2-3 gives the full variable domain: GAGVSQSPRYKVAKRGQDVALRCDPISGHVSLFWYQQALGQGPEFLTYFQNEAQLDKSGLPSDRFFAERPEGSVSTLKIQRTQQEDSAVYLCASSSRGDTQYFGPGTRLTVL.

This clone was detected only once. The CDR3 loop is CASSSPNRDPGGYTF. The CDR3 coding sequence is TGTGCCAGCAGCTCTCCAAACAGGGATCCGGGAGGCTACACCTTC. The gene calls are TRBV7-2 and TRBJ1-2; perhaps TRBD1 as D (6 bases). This CDR3 contains 15 residues. Germline CDR1 is SGHTA and CDR2 is FQGNSA. With 4 bases removed from V and 8 bases from J, the gap between germline ends came to 20 bases. The full variable domain, in which reference TRBV7-2 and TRBJ1-2 provide the parts outside the CDR3, is GAGVSQSPSNKVTEKGKDVELRCDPISGHTALYWYRQSLGQGLEFLIYFQGNSAPDKSGLPSDRFSAERTGGSVSTLTIQRTQQEDSAVYLCASSSPNRDPGGYTFGSGTRLTVV.

The gene calls are TRBV20-1 and TRBJ1-2, with no clear D. There are 11 residues in the CDR3. Between the trimmed V and J ends, which lost 0 bases and 4 bases, there was a span of 3 bases. The germline V gene has CDR1 DFQATT and CDR2 SNEGSKA (reference sequence). The chain's CDR3 is CSARELYGYTF. CDR3 DNA: TGCAGTGCTAGAGAGCTCTATGGCTACACCTTC.

The chain joins TRBV5-1 to TRBJ2-6; D not certain. CDR3 length equals 15 residues. The germline V and J ends were trimmed by 5 bases and 0 bases, with 9 bases remaining between them. Germline values: CDR1 SGHRS, CDR2 YFSETQ. For the CDR3, the DNA is TGCGCCAGCAGTTCAACGGACTCTGGGGCCAACGTCCTGACTTTC. This encodes CASSSTDSGANVLTF.

The sample holds many counts of this clone. The J gene is TRBJ2-1, the V gene TRBV11-2, with D perhaps TRBD2 (7 bases). The germline CDR1 and CDR2 sequences are SGHAT and FQNNGV. The CDR3 runs 14 residues. The germline V and J ends were trimmed by 1 base and 7 bases, with 11 bases remaining between them. CDR3 residues: CASSLAGGMNEQFF. In nucleotides, the CDR3 is TGTGCCAGCAGCTTAGCGGGGGGCATGAATGAGCAGTTCTTC.